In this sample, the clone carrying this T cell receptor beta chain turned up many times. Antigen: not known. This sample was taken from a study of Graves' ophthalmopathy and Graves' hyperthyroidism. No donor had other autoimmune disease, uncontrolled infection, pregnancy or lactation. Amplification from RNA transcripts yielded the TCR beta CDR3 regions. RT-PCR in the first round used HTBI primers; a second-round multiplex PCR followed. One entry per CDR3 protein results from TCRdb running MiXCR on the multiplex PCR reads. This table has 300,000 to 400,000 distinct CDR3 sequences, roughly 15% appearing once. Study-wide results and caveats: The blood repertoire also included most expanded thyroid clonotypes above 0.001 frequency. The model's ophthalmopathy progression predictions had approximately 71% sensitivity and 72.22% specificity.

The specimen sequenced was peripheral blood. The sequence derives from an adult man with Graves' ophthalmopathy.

The CDR3 region is CASSSQAGTEQYF. Written as DNA, the CDR3 is TGTGCCAGCAGCTCCCAGGCAGGCACCGAGCAGTACTTC. The chain links TRBV7-9 to TRBJ2-7; D call uncertain. Trimming took off 4 bases at V and 6 bases at J, with 13 bases between the two ends. Germline values: CDR1 SEHNR, CDR2 FQNEAQ (reference sequence). The CDR3 has 13 amino acids.